This is a list of T cell receptor beta chains from one sample in a study of shared clonotypes between healthy human individuals. Repertoires were generated with immunoSEQ multiplex PCR, while TCRdb's copy carries only in-frame clones and drops some. The sample consists of approximately 1,000,000 clones, 60% to 80% of them appearing once. Material for sequencing was memory CD4+ T cells from PBMCs. These TCRs come from a man in his late teens or twenties in good health. Some clones in this sample may be carry-over from other donors' samples. Each CDR3 is given with its conserved first and last residue. The order of the fields is V gene, J gene, CDR3 protein.

TRBV14	TRBJ2-4	CASSHGLAEQNIQYF
TRBV18	TRBJ2-3	CASSPWGAMDTQYF
TRBV18	TRBJ2-7	CASSPQLASTVYEQYF
TRBV10-3	TRBJ2-7	CAIRGDRDSYEQYF
TRBV7-2	TRBJ2-3	CASSYTVTDTQYF
TRBV6-5	TRBJ2-1	CASRSLAGGHNEQFF
TRBV5-1	TRBJ2-3	CASSSRTGASTDTQYF
TRBV15	TRBJ1-1	CATSRGQGFTEAFF
TRBV9	TRBJ2-5	CASSVSRGMETQYF
TRBV2	TRBJ2-7	CASRSPYEQYF
TRBV5-4	TRBJ2-7	CASSADGTAYEQYF
TRBV5-1	TRBJ2-3	CASSPGDRAIADTQYF
TRBV9	TRBJ2-3	CASNPRPSSTDTQYF